This is a list of T cell receptor beta chains from one sample in a study of blood T cells in healthy people across ages. TCRdb independently ran MiXCR on the 5' RACE reads; one entry per CDR3 protein. The sample has 650,000 to 700,000 distinct CDR3 sequences, roughly 32% seen once. Specimen: blood. The receptors were gathered from a woman aged 80 or over in good health. CDR3s include the opening cysteine and the closing phenylalanine or tryptophan. Fields, in order: D gene, V gene, clone size, J gene, CDR3 DNA, CDR3 protein. D genes are given only for firm matches. Only some rows state a clone size, as once, few, many or a class for expanded clones.

D gene: TRBD2; V gene: TRBV7-6; clone size: few; J gene: TRBJ2-5; CDR3 DNA: TGTGCCAGCAGCCTTGGCGGCGGGGGGCTCGGGGAGACCCAGTACTTC; CDR3 protein: CASSLGGGGLGETQYF
D gene: TRBD2; V gene: TRBV7-2; clone size: many; J gene: TRBJ2-5; CDR3 DNA: TGTGCCAGCAGCTTCCGACTAGCGGGGGGGCGAGAGACCCAGTACTTC; CDR3 protein: CASSFRLAGGRETQYF
D gene: NA; V gene: TRBV25-1; clone size: many; J gene: TRBJ1-1; CDR3 DNA: TGTGCCAGCAGTGCCCGATCCGGGGCCTTAAACACTGAAGCTTTCTTT; CDR3 protein: CASSARSGALNTEAFF
D gene: NA; V gene: TRBV5-1; clone size: once; J gene: TRBJ1-1; CDR3 DNA: TGCACCAGCAGCAACCAGGGGCTGGGCACTGAAGCTTTCTTT; CDR3 protein: CTSSNQGLGTEAFF
D gene: NA; V gene: TRBV30; clone size: many; J gene: TRBJ2-7; CDR3 DNA: TGTGCCTGGAGTGTAATGGGATCCTACGAGCAGTACTTC; CDR3 protein: CAWSVMGSYEQYF
D gene: TRBD2; V gene: TRBV12-3/TRBV12-4; clone size: many; J gene: TRBJ2-6; CDR3 DNA: TGTGCCAGCAGTCCTACGACTAGCGGGGGACCGAGTGGGGCCAACGTCCTGACTTTC; CDR3 protein: CASSPTTSGGPSGANVLTF
D gene: NA; V gene: TRBV20-1; clone size: many; J gene: TRBJ2-3; CDR3 DNA: TGCAGTGCTGCCGACGTTAGCACAGATACGCAGTATTTT; CDR3 protein: CSAADVSTDTQYF
D gene: NA; V gene: TRBV6-5; clone size: few; J gene: TRBJ1-6; CDR3 DNA: TGTGCCAGCAGTCGTGAGGGCGGTAGTAATTATTCACCCCTCCACTTT; CDR3 protein: CASSREGGSNYSPLHF
D gene: NA; V gene: TRBV6-2/TRBV6-3; clone size: few; J gene: TRBJ1-5; CDR3 DNA: TGTGCCAGCATGGTAATGAGCAATCAGCCCCAGCATTTT; CDR3 protein: CASMVMSNQPQHF
D gene: TRBD1; V gene: TRBV6-2/TRBV6-3; clone size: many; J gene: TRBJ2-7; CDR3 DNA: TGTGCCAGCTTCCGCGGGACAGGGAACTCCTACGAGCAGTACTTC; CDR3 protein: CASFRGTGNSYEQYF
D gene: NA; V gene: TRBV7-2; clone size: NA; J gene: TRBJ1-4; CDR3 DNA: TGTGCCAGCAGCGCGGGACCGTCGGGTCGGGAAAAACTGTTTTTT; CDR3 protein: CASSAGPSGREKLFF
D gene: TRBD2; V gene: TRBV9; clone size: few; J gene: TRBJ2-3; CDR3 DNA: TGTGCCAGCAGCGTTACCGGGACTAGCGGGGGGGCCGGTACGCAGTATTTT; CDR3 protein: CASSVTGTSGGAGTQYF
D gene: TRBD1; V gene: TRBV3-1; clone size: few; J gene: TRBJ1-1; CDR3 DNA: TGTGCCAGCAGCCAGTCCACAGGGGGCGCAAACACTGAAGCTTTCTTT; CDR3 protein: CASSQSTGGANTEAFF
D gene: TRBD1; V gene: TRBV9; clone size: few; J gene: TRBJ1-3; CDR3 DNA: TGTGCCAGCAGCGCGGCTCCGGGACAGCCTATCTCTGGAAACATCATATATTTT; CDR3 protein: CASSAAPGQPISGNIIYF
D gene: NA; V gene: TRBV2; clone size: many; J gene: TRBJ1-2; CDR3 DNA: TGTGCCAGCACAGAGGGAGGTTCTGCTGGCTACACCTTC; CDR3 protein: CASTEGGSAGYTF
D gene: NA; V gene: TRBV6-5; clone size: NA; J gene: TRBJ2-3; CDR3 DNA: TGTGCCAGCGGAAGGGTATCAGATACGCAGTATTTT; CDR3 protein: CASGRVSDTQYF
D gene: NA; V gene: TRBV7-2; clone size: NA; J gene: TRBJ1-5; CDR3 DNA: TGTGCCAGCAGCTTTTCGGCGCCCCAGCATTTT; CDR3 protein: CASSFSAPQHF
D gene: NA; V gene: TRBV29-1; clone size: NA; J gene: TRBJ1-4; CDR3 DNA: TGCAGCGCCGTGGTAGGGGATGGCGAAAAACTGTTTTTT; CDR3 protein: CSAVVGDGEKLFF
D gene: TRBD1; V gene: TRBV29-1; clone size: few; J gene: TRBJ1-1; CDR3 DNA: TGCAGCTACAGGACAGGGGGCACTGAAGCTTTCTTT; CDR3 protein: CSYRTGGTEAFF
D gene: NA; V gene: TRBV2; clone size: few; J gene: TRBJ2-1; CDR3 DNA: TGTGCCAGCAGTGATCCCGGGACGGCATACGAGCAGTTCTTC; CDR3 protein: CASSDPGTAYEQFF
D gene: NA; V gene: TRBV20-1; clone size: many; J gene: TRBJ1-2; CDR3 DNA: TGCAGTGCTAGAGTTTTGGCAAGAGGGGGGAACACCTTC; CDR3 protein: CSARVLARGGNTF
D gene: NA; V gene: TRBV9; clone size: NA; J gene: TRBJ1-4; CDR3 DNA: TGTGCCAGCAGCGTCCCCAAGGGGACTAGAAAACTGTTTTTT; CDR3 protein: CASSVPKGTRKLFF
D gene: TRBD1; V gene: TRBV6-1; clone size: many; J gene: TRBJ1-5; CDR3 DNA: TGTGCCAGCAGTGCCATCGAGGGGGCGCAGCCCCAGCATTTT; CDR3 protein: CASSAIEGAQPQHF
D gene: NA; V gene: TRBV10-3; clone size: many; J gene: TRBJ1-4; CDR3 DNA: TGTGCCATCAGTGAGTCGAGAGTATGGAGAACTAATGAAAAACTGTTTTTT; CDR3 protein: CAISESRVWRTNEKLFF
D gene: NA; V gene: TRBV6-5; clone size: NA; J gene: TRBJ1-2; CDR3 DNA: TGTGCCAGCAGCCTCATGGCAGCCGACTATGGCTACACCTTC; CDR3 protein: CASSLMAADYGYTF
D gene: NA; V gene: TRBV12-3/TRBV12-4; clone size: NA; J gene: TRBJ2-5; CDR3 DNA: TGTGCCAGCAGTTTACTAATGACTCCTGACCAAGAGACCCAGTACTTC; CDR3 protein: CASSLLMTPDQETQYF
D gene: NA; V gene: TRBV20-1; clone size: many; J gene: TRBJ2-1; CDR3 DNA: TGCAGTGCTAGAGGAGGCAGCCACTCCTACAATGAGCAGTTCTTC; CDR3 protein: CSARGGSHSYNEQFF
D gene: NA; V gene: TRBV7-3; clone size: NA; J gene: TRBJ2-3; CDR3 DNA: TGTGCCAGCAGCGGCTATGGCACAGATACGCAGTATTTT; CDR3 protein: CASSGYGTDTQYF
D gene: NA; V gene: TRBV20-1; clone size: many; J gene: TRBJ1-2; CDR3 DNA: TGCAGTGCTATATCTCCTCGCGGGGCCCCCAGGGATTCTTCTGGCTACACCTTC; CDR3 protein: CSAISPRGAPRDSSGYTF
D gene: NA; V gene: TRBV6-2/TRBV6-3; clone size: few; J gene: TRBJ2-2; CDR3 DNA: TGTGCCAGCGGCCGGCATTCAGAGATCACCGGGGAGCTGTTTTTT; CDR3 protein: CASGRHSEITGELFF
D gene: NA; V gene: TRBV5-5; clone size: few; J gene: TRBJ2-2; CDR3 DNA: TGTGCCAGCAGCTTTTACGGGGCCTCCGGGGAGCTGTTTTTT; CDR3 protein: CASSFYGASGELFF
D gene: TRBD1; V gene: TRBV10-3; clone size: many; J gene: TRBJ1-2; CDR3 DNA: TGTGCCATCACGGGACAGGGGGCCTATGGCTACACCTTC; CDR3 protein: CAITGQGAYGYTF
D gene: TRBD1; V gene: TRBV7-9; clone size: NA; J gene: TRBJ2-1; CDR3 DNA: TGTGCCGGCAGCTTAGGGGACAGGGGCCACAATGAGCAGTTCTTC; CDR3 protein: CAGSLGDRGHNEQFF
D gene: NA; V gene: TRBV4-3; clone size: few; J gene: TRBJ2-2; CDR3 DNA: TGCGCCAGCAGCCAAGATGTTGTCCCCGGGGAGCTGTTTTTT; CDR3 protein: CASSQDVVPGELFF
D gene: TRBD2; V gene: TRBV15; clone size: NA; J gene: TRBJ2-2; CDR3 DNA: TGTGCCACCAGCAGAGGCACTAGCGGGGGAACCGGGGAGCTGTTTTTT; CDR3 protein: CATSRGTSGGTGELFF
D gene: NA; V gene: TRBV25-1; clone size: NA; J gene: TRBJ1-1; CDR3 DNA: TGTGCCAGCACTCGGGGACTCCTCTCGAACACTGAAGCTTTCTTT; CDR3 protein: CASTRGLLSNTEAFF
D gene: TRBD1; V gene: TRBV6-2/TRBV6-3; clone size: NA; J gene: TRBJ2-1; CDR3 DNA: TGTGCCAGCAGTTTCACGGGACAGAAATACAATGAGCAGTTCTTC; CDR3 protein: CASSFTGQKYNEQFF
D gene: TRBD2; V gene: TRBV13; clone size: NA; J gene: TRBJ2-1; CDR3 DNA: TGTGCCAGCAGCCGATCCGGGGGGGCGCACCGTTACAATGAGCAGTTCTTC; CDR3 protein: CASSRSGGAHRYNEQFF
D gene: NA; V gene: TRBV20-1; clone size: NA; J gene: TRBJ2-3; CDR3 DNA: TGCAGTGCTAGGGACCTAGCGCTAAGCACAGATACGCAGTATTTT; CDR3 protein: CSARDLALSTDTQYF
D gene: NA; V gene: TRBV7-9; clone size: few; J gene: TRBJ1-1; CDR3 DNA: TGTGCCAGCAGCCTAACGAGTACGAACACTGAAGCTTTCTTT; CDR3 protein: CASSLTSTNTEAFF
D gene: TRBD1; V gene: TRBV7-6; clone size: many; J gene: TRBJ1-1; CDR3 DNA: TGTGCCAGCAGCTTAGGAGGGGGGATTACAGGGGCCCTCAACACTGAAGCTTTCTTT; CDR3 protein: CASSLGGGITGALNTEAFF
D gene: NA; V gene: TRBV12-3/TRBV12-4; clone size: NA; J gene: TRBJ2-1; CDR3 DNA: TGTGCCAGCAGTTTGGCCCCCCCCATCAATGAGCAGTTCTTC; CDR3 protein: CASSLAPPINEQFF
D gene: NA; V gene: TRBV2; clone size: NA; J gene: TRBJ1-4; CDR3 DNA: TGTGCCAGTACTGGAGGAGTTTTTGCAACTAATGAAAAACTGTTTTTT; CDR3 protein: CASTGGVFATNEKLFF
D gene: TRBD2; V gene: TRBV5-1; clone size: many; J gene: TRBJ2-1; CDR3 DNA: TGCGCCAGCAGCTTGACCGCGGGGGGGGGCAATGAGCAGTTCTTC; CDR3 protein: CASSLTAGGGNEQFF
D gene: TRBD1; V gene: TRBV4-2; clone size: many; J gene: TRBJ2-3; CDR3 DNA: TGTGCCAGCAGCCTTCCCGTGGGACAGGGAGGGACAGATACGCAGTATTTT; CDR3 protein: CASSLPVGQGGTDTQYF
D gene: TRBD1; V gene: TRBV20-1; clone size: many; J gene: TRBJ1-2; CDR3 DNA: TGCAGTGCTCGCAACCTCCAGGGGGGTGACTATGGCTACACCTTC; CDR3 protein: CSARNLQGGDYGYTF
D gene: NA; V gene: TRBV28; clone size: NA; J gene: TRBJ1-1; CDR3 DNA: TGTGCCAGCAGGTACCCCCGAGACACTGAAGCTTTCTTT; CDR3 protein: CASRYPRDTEAFF
D gene: NA; V gene: TRBV3-1; clone size: many; J gene: TRBJ1-4; CDR3 DNA: TGTGCCAGCAGCCAAGATGAGTCGGGGAAACTGTTTTTT; CDR3 protein: CASSQDESGKLFF
D gene: NA; V gene: TRBV7-9; clone size: many; J gene: TRBJ2-5; CDR3 DNA: TGTGCCAGCAGCTTAGGGCAGTTAGAGACCCAGTACTTC; CDR3 protein: CASSLGQLETQYF
D gene: TRBD1; V gene: TRBV7-2; clone size: few; J gene: TRBJ1-5; CDR3 DNA: TGTGCCAGCAGCAGGGACAGGAGCCGCAATCAGCCCCAGCATTTT; CDR3 protein: CASSRDRSRNQPQHF
D gene: NA; V gene: TRBV5-1; clone size: NA; J gene: TRBJ2-1; CDR3 DNA: TGCGCCAGCGGGGGGCCGACCCACAACGAGCAGTTCTTC; CDR3 protein: CASGGPTHNEQFF
D gene: NA; V gene: TRBV6-5; clone size: many; J gene: TRBJ1-4; CDR3 DNA: TGTGCCAGCAGTCCCCTAGGCAATGAAAAACTGTTTTTT; CDR3 protein: CASSPLGNEKLFF
D gene: NA; V gene: TRBV5-1; clone size: many; J gene: TRBJ2-7; CDR3 DNA: TGCGCCAGCAGCTTGGGACACAATTCCTACGAGCAGTACTTC; CDR3 protein: CASSLGHNSYEQYF
D gene: NA; V gene: TRBV5-1; clone size: few; J gene: TRBJ2-1; CDR3 DNA: TGCGCCAGCAGCTTGTATACTAGCTCCTACAATGAGCAGTTCTTC; CDR3 protein: CASSLYTSSYNEQFF
D gene: TRBD2; V gene: TRBV27; clone size: few; J gene: TRBJ2-3; CDR3 DNA: TGTGCCAGCAGAAACGAGGGACTAGCGGGGGGGCGAAGCACAGATACGCAGTATTTT; CDR3 protein: CASRNEGLAGGRSTDTQYF
D gene: NA; V gene: TRBV11-3; clone size: many; J gene: TRBJ2-1; CDR3 DNA: TGTGCCAGCAGTCGAGGGGGGGCTCACGGGCACAATGAGCAGTTCTTC; CDR3 protein: CASSRGGAHGHNEQFF
D gene: NA; V gene: TRBV7-2; clone size: NA; J gene: TRBJ2-7; CDR3 DNA: TGTGCCAGCAGCTTTTACAGGGGAGGCTACGAGCAGTACTTC; CDR3 protein: CASSFYRGGYEQYF
D gene: NA; V gene: TRBV30; clone size: NA; J gene: TRBJ2-7; CDR3 DNA: TGTGCCTGGAGTCAGAGAAGTGGACCCTGGGGCGAGCAGTACTTC; CDR3 protein: CAWSQRSGPWGEQYF
D gene: TRBD2; V gene: TRBV20-1; clone size: many; J gene: TRBJ2-1; CDR3 DNA: TGCAGTGCAGATAGTAGCGGGGCGAGCTCCTACAATGAGCAGTTCTTC; CDR3 protein: CSADSSGASSYNEQFF
D gene: TRBD1; V gene: TRBV20-1; clone size: many; J gene: TRBJ2-1; CDR3 DNA: TGCAGTGCGGACCCCGGGACAGGAACTTACAATGAGCAGTTCTTC; CDR3 protein: CSADPGTGTYNEQFF